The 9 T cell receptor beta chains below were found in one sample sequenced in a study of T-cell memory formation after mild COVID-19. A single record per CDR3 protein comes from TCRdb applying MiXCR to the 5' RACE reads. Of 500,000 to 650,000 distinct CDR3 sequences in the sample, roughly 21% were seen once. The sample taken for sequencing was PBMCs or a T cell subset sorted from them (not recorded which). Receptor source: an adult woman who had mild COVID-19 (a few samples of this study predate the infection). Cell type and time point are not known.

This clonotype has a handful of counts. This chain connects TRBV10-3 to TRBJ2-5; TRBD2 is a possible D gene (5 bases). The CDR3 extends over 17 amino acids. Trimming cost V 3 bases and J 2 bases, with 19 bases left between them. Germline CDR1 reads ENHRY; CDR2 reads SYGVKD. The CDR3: CAISDFESGPGQETQYF. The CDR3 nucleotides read TGTGCCATCAGTGATTTCGAGTCAGGCCCGGGGCAAGAGACCCAGTACTTC.

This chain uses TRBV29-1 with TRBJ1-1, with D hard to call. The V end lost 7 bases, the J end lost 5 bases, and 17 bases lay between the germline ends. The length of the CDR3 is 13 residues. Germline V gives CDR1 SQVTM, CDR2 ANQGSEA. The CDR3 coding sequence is TGCAGCGCCGCAGACTCCATGGGGACTGAAGCTTTCTTT. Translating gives CSAADSMGTEAFF.

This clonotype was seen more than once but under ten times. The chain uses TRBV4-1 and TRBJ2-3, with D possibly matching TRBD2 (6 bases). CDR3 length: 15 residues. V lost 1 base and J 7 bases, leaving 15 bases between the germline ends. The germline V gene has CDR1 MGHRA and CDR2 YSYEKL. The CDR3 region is CASSQGDFSRHTQYF. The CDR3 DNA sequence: TGCGCCAGCAGCCAAGGGGACTTTAGCCGCCATACGCAGTATTTT.

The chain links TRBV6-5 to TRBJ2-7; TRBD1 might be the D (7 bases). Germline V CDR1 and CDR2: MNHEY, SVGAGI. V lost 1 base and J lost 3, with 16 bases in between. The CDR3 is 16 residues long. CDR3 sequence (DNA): TGTGCCAGCAGTTACTACGGCGCGGGACAGCTCTACGAGCAGTACTTC. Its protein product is CASSYYGAGQLYEQYF.

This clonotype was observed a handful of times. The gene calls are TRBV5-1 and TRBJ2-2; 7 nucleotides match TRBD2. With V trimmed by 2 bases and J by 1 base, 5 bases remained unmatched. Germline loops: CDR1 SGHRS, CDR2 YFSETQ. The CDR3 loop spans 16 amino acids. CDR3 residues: CASSLPLAENTGELFF. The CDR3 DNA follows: TGCGCCAGCAGCTTACCGCTAGCGGAGAACACCGGGGAGCTGTTTTTT.

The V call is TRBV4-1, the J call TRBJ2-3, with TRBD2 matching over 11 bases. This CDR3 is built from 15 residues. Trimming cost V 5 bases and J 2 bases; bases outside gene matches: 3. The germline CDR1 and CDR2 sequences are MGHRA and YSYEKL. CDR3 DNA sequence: TGCGCCAGCAGCGTTAGCGGGGGGGCCACAGATACGCAGTATTTT. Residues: CASSVSGGATDTQYF.

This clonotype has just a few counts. The CDR3 is CASSQDHTTGSYNEQFF. CDR3 coding DNA: TGCGCCAGCAGCCAAGATCATACGACAGGCTCCTACAATGAGCAGTTCTTC. This rearrangement joins TRBV4-3 to TRBJ2-1, with D possibly TRBD1 on 6 matching bases. The CDR3 is 17 amino acids. Germline assignment: CDR1 LGHNA and CDR2 YSLEER. V lost 0 bases and J lost 0, with 12 bases in between.

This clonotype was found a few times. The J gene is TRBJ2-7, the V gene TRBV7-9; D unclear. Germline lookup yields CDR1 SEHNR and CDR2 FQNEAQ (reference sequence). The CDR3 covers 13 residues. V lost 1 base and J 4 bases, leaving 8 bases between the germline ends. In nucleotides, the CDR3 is TGTGCCAGCAGCTTAGGGGCTTTGTACGAGCAGTACTTC. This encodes CASSLGALYEQYF. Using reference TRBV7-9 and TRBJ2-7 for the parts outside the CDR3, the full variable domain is DTGVSQNPRHKITKRGQNVTFRCDPISEHNRLYWYRQTLGQGPEFLTYFQNEAQLEKSRLLSDRFSAERPKGSFSTLEIQRTEQGDSAMYLCASSLGALYEQYFGPGTRLTVT.

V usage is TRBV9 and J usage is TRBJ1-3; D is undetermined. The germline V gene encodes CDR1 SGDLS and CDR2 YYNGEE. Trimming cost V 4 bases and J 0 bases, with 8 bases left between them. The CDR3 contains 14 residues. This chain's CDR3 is CASSSHSSGNTIYF. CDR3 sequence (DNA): TGTGCCAGCAGCTCCCATTCCTCTGGAAACACCATATATTTT.